This TCR beta chain was sequenced during a study of PD-1 blockade in classical Hodgkin lymphoma. General study points: Whereas CD4+ TCR diversity had risen significantly by C4D1, CD8+ TCR diversity had not. Underlying causes for the observed repertoire differences were not defined, possibly disease activity or prior therapy. Complete responders entered with baseline diversity on par with newly diagnosed patients, the results showed. Exclusion was the outcome for patients who began nivolumab under 1 year after ASCT.

Patients all relapsed after autologous stem cell transplantation, and there was variation in brentuximab vedotin exposure. CDR1 is SGHTS, CDR2 YDEGEE, per germline. V shed 4 bases, J shed 5 bases, and the junction held 8 bases outside the gene matches. The CDR3 totals 15 residues. In the case of this clone: Its specificity is not known.

Generated by immunoSEQ multiplex PCR, the TCRdb table keeps only in-frame clones and is missing some. The repertoire holds tens of thousands of clones, with about four fifths as singletons. This rearrangement joins TRBV5-8 to TRBJ2-1, with 8 bases lining up with TRBD2. This specimen consisted of peripheral blood mononuclear cells (PBMCs), obtained before the second cycle of nivolumab. The TCR originated in a human donor with classical Hodgkin lymphoma. This CDR3 is CASSQGTRRNNEQFF. The CDR3 nucleotides are TGTGCCAGCAGCCAAGGGACTAGAAGAAACAATGAGCAGTTCTTC.